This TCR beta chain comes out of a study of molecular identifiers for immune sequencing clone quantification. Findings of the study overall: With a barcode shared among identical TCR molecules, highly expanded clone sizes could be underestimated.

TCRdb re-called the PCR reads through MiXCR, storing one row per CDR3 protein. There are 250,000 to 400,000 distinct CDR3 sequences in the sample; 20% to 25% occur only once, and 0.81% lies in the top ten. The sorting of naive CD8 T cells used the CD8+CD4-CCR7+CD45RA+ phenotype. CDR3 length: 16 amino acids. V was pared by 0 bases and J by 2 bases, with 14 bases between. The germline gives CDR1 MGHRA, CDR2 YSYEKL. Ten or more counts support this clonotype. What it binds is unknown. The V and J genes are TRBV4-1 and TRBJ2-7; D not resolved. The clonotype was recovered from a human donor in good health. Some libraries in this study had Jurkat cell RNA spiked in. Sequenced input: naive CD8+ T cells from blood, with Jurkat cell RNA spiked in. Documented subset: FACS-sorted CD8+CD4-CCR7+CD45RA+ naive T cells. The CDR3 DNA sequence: TGCGCCAGCAGCCAAGAGAGGACGCTCGTCCCCTACGAGCAGTACTTC. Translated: CASSQERTLVPYEQYF.